This T cell receptor (beta chain) was obtained from a study of blood T cell repertoires in COVID-19. Study-level background: Samples taken during acute and convalescent COVID-19 were collected in the United States, Italy and Spain. PBMCs, B-cell-depleted T cells, or T cells were the source of the cDNA or gDNA that made up the material.

Per the original methods: Using reference gene primer amplification, nucleated cell counts were estimated. Produced via immunoSEQ multiplex PCR; TCRdb's table is partial and in-frame only. V, J and clone size were drawn from that table, and D and trimming were deduced from the DNA. The data hold under 200,000 clones, with around four fifths observed a single time. The CDR3 loop spans 14 amino acids. The V gene end was trimmed by 3 bases and the J gene end by 5 bases; junction bases not matched to a gene: 4. Germline CDR1 SEHNR, CDR2 FQNEAQ (reference sequence). This clonotype was sampled from a man aged 70 or older with acute or convalescent COVID-19. The sequenced sample consisted of peripheral blood. The genes are TRBV7-9 and TRBJ2-7; the match to TRBD1 covers 10 bases. The CDR3 spells CASSFGGTGDEQYF. The CDR3 DNA is TGTGCCAGCAGCTTCGGAGGGACAGGGGACGAGCAGTACTTC. The complete variable domain, with remaining parts taken from reference TRBV7-9 and TRBJ2-7, reads DTGVSQNPRHKITKRGQNVTFRCDPISEHNRLYWYRQTLGQGPEFLTYFQNEAQLEKSRLLSDRFSAERPKGSFSTLEIQRTEQGDSAMYLCASSFGGTGDEQYFGPGTRLTVT.